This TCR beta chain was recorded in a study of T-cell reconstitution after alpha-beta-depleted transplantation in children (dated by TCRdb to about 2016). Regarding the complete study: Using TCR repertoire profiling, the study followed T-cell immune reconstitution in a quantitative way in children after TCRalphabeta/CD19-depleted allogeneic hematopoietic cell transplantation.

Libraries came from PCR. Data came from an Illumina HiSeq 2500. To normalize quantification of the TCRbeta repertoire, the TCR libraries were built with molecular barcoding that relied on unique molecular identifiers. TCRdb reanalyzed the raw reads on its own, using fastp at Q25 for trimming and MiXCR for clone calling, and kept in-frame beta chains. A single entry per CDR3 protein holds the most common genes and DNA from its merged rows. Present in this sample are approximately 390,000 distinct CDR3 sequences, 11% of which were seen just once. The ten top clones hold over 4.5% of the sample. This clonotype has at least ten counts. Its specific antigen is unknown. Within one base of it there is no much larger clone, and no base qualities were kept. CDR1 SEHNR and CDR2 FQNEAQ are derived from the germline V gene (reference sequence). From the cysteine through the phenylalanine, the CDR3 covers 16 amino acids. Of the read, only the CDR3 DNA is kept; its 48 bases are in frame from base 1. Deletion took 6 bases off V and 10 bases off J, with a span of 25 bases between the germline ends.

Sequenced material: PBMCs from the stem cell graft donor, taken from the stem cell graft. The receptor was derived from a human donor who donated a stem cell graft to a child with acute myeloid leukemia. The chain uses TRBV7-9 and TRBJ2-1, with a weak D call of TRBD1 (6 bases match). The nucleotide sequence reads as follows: TGTGCCAGCAGTTACGCGACAGGACCGACCACAATCGAGCAGTTCTTC. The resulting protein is CASSYATGPTTIEQFF.